This TCR beta chain is drawn from a study of vaccination effects on CD4 cells after COVID-19. Turning to this clone: Its antigen is unidentified.

The CDR3 sequence is 14 residues long. Looked up from germline, CDR1 is KGHSH and CDR2 is LQKENI. Germline trimming cut 3 bases from V and 7 bases from J; bases unmatched to any gene: 6. Assay: immunoSEQ multiplex PCR; the TCRdb copy retains only in-frame clones and omits some. Of some 30,000 clones listed, approximately 78% are singletons. With the ViraFEST assay, the study expanded antigen-specific CD4+ T cells using viral peptide pools, then sequenced them. Isolation of CD4+ T cells took place after about 10 days of culture. Either the BNT162b2 or mRNA-1273 vaccine was given to participants in two doses. No vaccinee had earlier SARS-CoV-2 infection, and nucleocapsid antibodies were negative.

The sequence derives from a human donor who received a COVID-19 vaccine. Some clones in this sample may be carry-over from other donors' samples. The chain combines TRBV18 with TRBJ1-5, with 7 positions matching TRBD1. The sample here was CD4+ T cells from PBMCs cultured with HCoV-NL63 spike peptides, taken after COVID-19 vaccination. The CDR3 sequence is CASSPGTVGQPQHF. The CDR3 DNA follows: TGTGCCAGCTCACCGGGGACAGTGGGACAGCCCCAGCATTTT.